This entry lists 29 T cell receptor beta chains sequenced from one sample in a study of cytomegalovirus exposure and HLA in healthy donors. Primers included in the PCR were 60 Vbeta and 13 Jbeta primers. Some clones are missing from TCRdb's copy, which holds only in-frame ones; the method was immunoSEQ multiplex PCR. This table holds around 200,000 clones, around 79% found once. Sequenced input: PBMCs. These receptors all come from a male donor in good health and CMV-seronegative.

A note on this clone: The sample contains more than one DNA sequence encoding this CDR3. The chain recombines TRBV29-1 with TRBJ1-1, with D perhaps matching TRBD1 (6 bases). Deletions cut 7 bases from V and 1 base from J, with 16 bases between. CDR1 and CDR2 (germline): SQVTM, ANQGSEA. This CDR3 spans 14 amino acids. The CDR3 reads CSAGSGTPNTEAFF. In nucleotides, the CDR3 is TGCAGCGCAGGATCCGGGACACCGAACACTGAAGCTTTCTTT. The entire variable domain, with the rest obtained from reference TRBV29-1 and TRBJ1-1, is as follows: SAVISQKPSRDICQRGTSLTIQCQVDSQVTMMFWYRQQPGQSLTLIATANQGSEATYESGFVIDKFPISRPNLTFSTLTVSNMSPEDSSIYLCSAGSGTPNTEAFFGQGTRLTVV.

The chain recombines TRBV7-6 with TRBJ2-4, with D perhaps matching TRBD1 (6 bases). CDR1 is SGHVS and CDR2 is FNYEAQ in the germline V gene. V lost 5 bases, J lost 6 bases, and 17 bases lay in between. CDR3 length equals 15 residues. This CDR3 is CASSTSQGQGNIQYF. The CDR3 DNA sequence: TGTGCCAGCAGCACCAGTCAGGGGCAGGGAAACATTCAGTACTTC.

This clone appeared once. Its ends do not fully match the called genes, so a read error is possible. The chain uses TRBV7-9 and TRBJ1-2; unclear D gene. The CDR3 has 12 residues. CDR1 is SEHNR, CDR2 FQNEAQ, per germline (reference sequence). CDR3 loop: CSSSQRTYPYTF. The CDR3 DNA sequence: TGTTCCAGCAGCCAACGGACTTACCCCTACACCTTC.

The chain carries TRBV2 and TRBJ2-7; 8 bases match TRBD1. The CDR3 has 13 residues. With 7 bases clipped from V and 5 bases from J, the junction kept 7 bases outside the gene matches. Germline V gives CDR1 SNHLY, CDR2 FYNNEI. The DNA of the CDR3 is TGTGCCAGCACGGCAGGGGGCATCGACGAGCAGTACTTC. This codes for CASTAGGIDEQYF.

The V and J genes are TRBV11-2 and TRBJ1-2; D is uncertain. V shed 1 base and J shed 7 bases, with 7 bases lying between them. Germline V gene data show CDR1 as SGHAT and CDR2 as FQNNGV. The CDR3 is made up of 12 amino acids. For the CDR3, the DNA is TGTGCCAGCAGCTTAGGAGGGTTTGGCTACACCTTC. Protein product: CASSLGGFGYTF.

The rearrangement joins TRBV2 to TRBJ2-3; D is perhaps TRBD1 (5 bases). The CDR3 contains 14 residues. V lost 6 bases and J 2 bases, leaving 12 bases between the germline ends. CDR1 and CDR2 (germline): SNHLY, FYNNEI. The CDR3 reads CASSPMTDTDTQYF. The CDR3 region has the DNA TGTGCCAGCAGCCCCATGACAGACACAGATACGCAGTATTTT.

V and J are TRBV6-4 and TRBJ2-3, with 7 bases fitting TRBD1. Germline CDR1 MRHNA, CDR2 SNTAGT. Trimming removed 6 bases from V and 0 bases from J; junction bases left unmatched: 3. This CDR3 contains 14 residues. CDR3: CASSKTGSTDTQYF. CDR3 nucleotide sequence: TGTGCCAGCAGCAAGACAGGGAGCACAGATACGCAGTATTTT.

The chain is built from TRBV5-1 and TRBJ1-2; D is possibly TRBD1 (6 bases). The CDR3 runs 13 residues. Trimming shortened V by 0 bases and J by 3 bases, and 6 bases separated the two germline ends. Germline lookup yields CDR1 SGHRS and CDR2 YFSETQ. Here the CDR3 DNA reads TGCGCCAGCAGCTTGGGACAGGACTATGGCTACACCTTC. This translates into CASSLGQDYGYTF.

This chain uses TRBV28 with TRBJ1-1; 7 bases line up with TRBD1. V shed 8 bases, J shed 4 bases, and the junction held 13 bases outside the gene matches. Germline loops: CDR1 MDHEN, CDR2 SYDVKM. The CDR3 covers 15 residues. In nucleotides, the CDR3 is TGTGCCAGCGGCACAGCCTTACCAGGGGGCACTGAAGCTTTCTTT. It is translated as CASGTALPGGTEAFF.

The CDR3 loop is CASSPQLRDNSPLHF. DNA for the CDR3: TGTGCCAGCTCACCACAATTACGGGATAATTCACCCCTCCACTTT. The J gene is TRBJ1-6, the V gene TRBV18; no firm D call. Germline lookup yields CDR1 KGHSH and CDR2 LQKENI. The CDR3 is made up of 15 amino acids. Trimming removed 1 base at V and 5 bases at J, with 9 bases between.

As DNA, the CDR3 is TGTGCCAGCAGCTCCCTAGCGTCGAGCACAGATACGCAGTATTTT. Translating it yields CASSSLASSTDTQYF. V and J are TRBV7-2 and TRBJ2-3, with TRBD2 as a possible D gene (6 bases). CDR3 length: 15 amino acids. Deletions cut 4 bases from V and 0 bases from J, with 11 bases between. Germline V gene data show CDR1 as SGHTA and CDR2 as FQGNSA.

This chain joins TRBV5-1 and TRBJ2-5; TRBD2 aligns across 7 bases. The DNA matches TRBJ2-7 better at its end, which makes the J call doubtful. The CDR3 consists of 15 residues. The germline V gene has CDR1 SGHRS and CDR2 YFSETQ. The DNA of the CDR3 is TGCGCCAGCAGCTTAGGGACTACGCGGGTGGACGAGCAGTACTTC. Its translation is CASSLGTTRVDEQYF.

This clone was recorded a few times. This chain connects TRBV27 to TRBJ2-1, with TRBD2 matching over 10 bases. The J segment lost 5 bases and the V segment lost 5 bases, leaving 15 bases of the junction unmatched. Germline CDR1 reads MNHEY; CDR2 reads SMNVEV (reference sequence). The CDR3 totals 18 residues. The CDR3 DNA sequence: TGTGCCAGCAGTCCCTCTAGCGGGAGATTCCCCCCAAACAATGAGCAGTTCTTC. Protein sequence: CASSPSSGRFPPNNEQFF.

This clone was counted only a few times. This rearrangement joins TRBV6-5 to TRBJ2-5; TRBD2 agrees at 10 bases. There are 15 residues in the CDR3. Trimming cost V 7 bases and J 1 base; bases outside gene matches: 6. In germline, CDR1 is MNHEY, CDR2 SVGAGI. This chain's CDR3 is CASTRTSGLQETQYF. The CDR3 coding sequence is TGTGCCAGCACCAGGACTAGCGGACTCCAAGAGACCCAGTACTTC.

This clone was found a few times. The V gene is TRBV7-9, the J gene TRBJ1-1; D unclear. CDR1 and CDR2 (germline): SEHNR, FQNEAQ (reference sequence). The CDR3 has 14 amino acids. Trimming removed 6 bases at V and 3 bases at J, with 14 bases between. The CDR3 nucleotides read TGTGCCAGCAGAGTACCGGGTCGCGACACTGAAGCTTTCTTT. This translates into CASRVPGRDTEAFF.

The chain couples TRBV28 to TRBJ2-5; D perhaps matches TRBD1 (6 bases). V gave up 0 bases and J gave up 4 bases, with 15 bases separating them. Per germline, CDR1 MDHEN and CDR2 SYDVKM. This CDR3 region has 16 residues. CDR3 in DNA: TGTGCCAGCAGTTTATGGGATGAGGGGGAAGGAGAGACCCAGTACTTC. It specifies CASSLWDEGEGETQYF.

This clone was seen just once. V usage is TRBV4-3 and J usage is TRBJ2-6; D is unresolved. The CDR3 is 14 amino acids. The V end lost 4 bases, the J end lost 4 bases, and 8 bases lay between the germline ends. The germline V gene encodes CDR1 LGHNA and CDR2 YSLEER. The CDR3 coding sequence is TGCGCCAGCAGCCTCATGTCCGGGGCCAACGTCCTGACTTTC. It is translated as CASSLMSGANVLTF.

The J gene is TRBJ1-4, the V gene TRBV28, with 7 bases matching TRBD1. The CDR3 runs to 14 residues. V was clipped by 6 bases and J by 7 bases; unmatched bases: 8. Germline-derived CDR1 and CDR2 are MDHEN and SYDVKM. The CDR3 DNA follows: TGTGCCAGCAGACAGACAGGGTATAGTGAAAAACTGTTTTTT. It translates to CASRQTGYSEKLFF.

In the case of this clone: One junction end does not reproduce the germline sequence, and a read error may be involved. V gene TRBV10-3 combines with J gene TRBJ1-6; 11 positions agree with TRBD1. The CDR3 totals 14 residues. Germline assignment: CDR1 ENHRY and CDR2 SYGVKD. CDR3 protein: CAVSRTGGESPLHF. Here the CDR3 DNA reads TGTGCCGTCAGCAGGACAGGGGGCGAATCACCCCTCCACTTT.

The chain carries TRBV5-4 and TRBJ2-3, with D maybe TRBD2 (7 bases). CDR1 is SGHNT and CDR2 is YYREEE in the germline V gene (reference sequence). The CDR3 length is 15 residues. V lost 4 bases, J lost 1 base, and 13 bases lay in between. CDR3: CASSPRGGGTDTQYF. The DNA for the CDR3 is TGTGCCAGCAGCCCGAGGGGGGGTGGCACAGATACGCAGTATTTT. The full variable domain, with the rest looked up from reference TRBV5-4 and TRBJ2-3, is ETGVTQSPTHLIKTRGQQVTLRCSSQSGHNTVSWYQQALGQGPQFIFQYYREEENGRGNFPPRFSGLQFPNYSSELNVNALELDDSALYLCASSPRGGGTDTQYFGPGTRLTVL.

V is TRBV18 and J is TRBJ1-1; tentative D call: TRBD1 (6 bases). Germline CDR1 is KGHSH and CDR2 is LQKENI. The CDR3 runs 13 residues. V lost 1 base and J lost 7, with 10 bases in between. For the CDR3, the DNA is TGTGCCAGCTCACCACAGGGGGACAATGAAGCTTTCTTT. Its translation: CASSPQGDNEAFF.

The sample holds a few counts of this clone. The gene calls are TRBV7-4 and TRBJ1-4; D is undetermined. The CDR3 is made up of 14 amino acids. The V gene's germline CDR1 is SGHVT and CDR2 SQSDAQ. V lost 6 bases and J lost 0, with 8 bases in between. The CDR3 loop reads CASRPTSTNEKLFF. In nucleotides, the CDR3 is TGTGCCAGCAGGCCTACTTCAACTAATGAAAAACTGTTTTTT.

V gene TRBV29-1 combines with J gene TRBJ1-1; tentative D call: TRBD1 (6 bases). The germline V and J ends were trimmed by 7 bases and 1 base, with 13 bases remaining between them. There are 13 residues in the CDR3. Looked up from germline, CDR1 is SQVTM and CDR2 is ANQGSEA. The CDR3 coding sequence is TGCAGCGCCAACCTAGGGGGGAACACTGAAGCTTTCTTT. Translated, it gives CSANLGGNTEAFF.

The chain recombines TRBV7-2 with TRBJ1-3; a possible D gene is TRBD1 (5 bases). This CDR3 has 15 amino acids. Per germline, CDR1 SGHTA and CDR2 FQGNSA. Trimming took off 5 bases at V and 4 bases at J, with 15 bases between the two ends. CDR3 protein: CASSPWGGSGNTIYF. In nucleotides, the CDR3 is TGTGCCAGCAGCCCCTGGGGGGGATCAGGAAACACCATATATTTT.

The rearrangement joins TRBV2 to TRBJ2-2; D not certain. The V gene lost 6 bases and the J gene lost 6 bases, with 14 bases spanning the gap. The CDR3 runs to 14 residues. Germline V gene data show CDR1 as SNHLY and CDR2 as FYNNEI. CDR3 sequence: CASSPMIESGELFF. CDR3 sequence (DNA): TGTGCCAGCAGCCCGATGATCGAGTCCGGGGAGCTGTTTTTT.

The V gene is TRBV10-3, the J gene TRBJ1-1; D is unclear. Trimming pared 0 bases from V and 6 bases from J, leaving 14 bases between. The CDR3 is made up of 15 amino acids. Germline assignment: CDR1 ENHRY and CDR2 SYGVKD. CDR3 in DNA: TGTGCCATCAGTGAGTCGATGGCTCGAGGTGCTGAAGCTTTCTTT. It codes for CAISESMARGAEAFF.

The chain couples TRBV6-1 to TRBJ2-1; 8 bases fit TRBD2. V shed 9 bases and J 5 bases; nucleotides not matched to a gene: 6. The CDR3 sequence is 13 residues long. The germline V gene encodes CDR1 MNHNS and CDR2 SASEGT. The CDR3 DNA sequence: TGTGCCAGTAGGGGTAGCGGGGACAATGAGCAGTTCTTC. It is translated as CASRGSGDNEQFF.

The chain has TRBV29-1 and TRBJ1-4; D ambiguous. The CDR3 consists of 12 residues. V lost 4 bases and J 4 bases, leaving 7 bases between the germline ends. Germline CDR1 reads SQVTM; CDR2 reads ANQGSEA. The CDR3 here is CSVGWSNEKLFF. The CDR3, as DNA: TGCAGCGTTGGCTGGAGTAATGAAAAACTGTTTTTT.

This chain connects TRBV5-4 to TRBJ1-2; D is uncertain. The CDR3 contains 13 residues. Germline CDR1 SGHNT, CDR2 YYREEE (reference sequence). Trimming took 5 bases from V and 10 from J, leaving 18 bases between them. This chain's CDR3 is CASRAVSAVAYTF. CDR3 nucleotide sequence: TGTGCCAGCAGGGCGGTTTCGGCAGTGGCCTACACCTTC.